This TCR beta chain was captured in a study of regulatory T cells in long-lasting Graves disease. The TCR beta library used iRepertoire HTBI primers with Arm-PCR amplification of CDR3. TCRdb processed the multiplex PCR reads anew with MiXCR; each CDR3 protein has one entry. This table has fewer than 350,000 distinct CDR3 sequences, 15% to 20% appearing once. This clonotype was recorded at least ten times. Time point specified: newly diagnosed GD, antithyroid drugs for less than 3 months. RNA isolated from PBMCs was used to make the TCR library. This receptor was obtained from a female donor with Graves disease. The source material was peripheral blood mononuclear cells (PBMCs), sampled at new diagnosis, from a patient treated with antithyroid drugs.

The CDR3 DNA reads TGCAGTGCCCCTACGGGGAGGGGCAACGAGCAGTACTTC. This encodes CSAPTGRGNEQYF. This chain connects TRBV20-1 to TRBJ2-7; 7 positions agree with TRBD2. Unmatched junction bases numbered 10, after V lost 6 bases and J lost 5 bases. The CDR3 is 13 amino acids. Germline CDR1 reads DFQATT; CDR2 reads SNEGSKA (reference sequence).